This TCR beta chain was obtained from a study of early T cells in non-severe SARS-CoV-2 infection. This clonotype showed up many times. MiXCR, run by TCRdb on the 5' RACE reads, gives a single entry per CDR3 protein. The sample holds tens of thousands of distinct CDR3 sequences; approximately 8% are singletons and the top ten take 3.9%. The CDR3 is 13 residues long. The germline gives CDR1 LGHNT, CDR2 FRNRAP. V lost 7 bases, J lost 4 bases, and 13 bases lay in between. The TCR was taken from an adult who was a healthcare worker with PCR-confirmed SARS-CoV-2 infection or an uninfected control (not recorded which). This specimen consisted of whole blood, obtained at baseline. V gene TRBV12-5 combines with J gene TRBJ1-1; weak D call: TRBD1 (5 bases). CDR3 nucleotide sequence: TGTGCTAGTGAACCGTATAGGGGCACTGAAGCTTTCTTT. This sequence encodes CASEPYRGTEAFF. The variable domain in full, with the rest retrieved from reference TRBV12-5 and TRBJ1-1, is DARVTQTPRHKVTEMGQEVTMRCQPILGHNTVFWYRQTMMQGLELLAYFRNRAPLDDSGMPKDRFSAEMPDATLATLKIQPSEPRDSAVYFCASEPYRGTEAFFGQGTRLTVV.